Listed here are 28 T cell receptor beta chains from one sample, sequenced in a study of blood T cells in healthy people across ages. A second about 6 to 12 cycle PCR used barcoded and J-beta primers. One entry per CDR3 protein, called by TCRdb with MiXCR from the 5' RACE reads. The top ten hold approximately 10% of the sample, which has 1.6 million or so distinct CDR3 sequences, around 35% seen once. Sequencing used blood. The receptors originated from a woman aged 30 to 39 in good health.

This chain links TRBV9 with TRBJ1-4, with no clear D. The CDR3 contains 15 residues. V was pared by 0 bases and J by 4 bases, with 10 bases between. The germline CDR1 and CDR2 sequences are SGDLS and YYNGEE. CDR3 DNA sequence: TGTGCCAGCAGCGTAGGAGGCACAAATAATGAAAAACTGTTTTTT. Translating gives CASSVGGTNNEKLFF.

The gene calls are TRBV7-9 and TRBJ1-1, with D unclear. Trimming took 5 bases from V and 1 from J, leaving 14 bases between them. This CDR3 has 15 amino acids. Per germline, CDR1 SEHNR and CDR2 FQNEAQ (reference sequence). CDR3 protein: CASSPPVAGNTEAFF. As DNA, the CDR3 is TGTGCCAGCAGCCCTCCCGTGGCAGGGAACACTGAAGCTTTCTTT. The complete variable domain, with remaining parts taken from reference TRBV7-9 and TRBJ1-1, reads DTGVSQNPRHKITKRGQNVTFRCDPISEHNRLYWYRQTLGQGPEFLTYFQNEAQLEKSRLLSDRFSAERPKGSFSTLEIQRTEQGDSAMYLCASSPPVAGNTEAFFGQGTRLTVV.

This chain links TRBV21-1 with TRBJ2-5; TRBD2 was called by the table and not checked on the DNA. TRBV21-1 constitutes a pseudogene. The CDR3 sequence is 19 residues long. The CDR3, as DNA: TGTGCCAGCAGCAATGACAGGGCAGCGGGAGGGACTCTCCAAGAGACCCAGTACTTC. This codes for CASSNDRAAGGTLQETQYF.

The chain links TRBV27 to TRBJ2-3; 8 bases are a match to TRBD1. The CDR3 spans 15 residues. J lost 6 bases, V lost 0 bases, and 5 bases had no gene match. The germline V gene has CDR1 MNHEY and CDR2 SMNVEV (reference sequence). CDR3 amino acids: CASSLSFHRGDTQYF. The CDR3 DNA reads TGTGCCAGCAGTTTATCCTTTCACAGGGGGGATACGCAGTATTTT.

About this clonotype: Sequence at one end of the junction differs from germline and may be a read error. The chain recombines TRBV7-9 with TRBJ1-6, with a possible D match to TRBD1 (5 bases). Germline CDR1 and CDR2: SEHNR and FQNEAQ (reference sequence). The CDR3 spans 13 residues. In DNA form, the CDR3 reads TGTGCCCGCAGCGCTCCCGGGGGGAGGCCCCTCCACTTT. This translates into CARSAPGGRPLHF.

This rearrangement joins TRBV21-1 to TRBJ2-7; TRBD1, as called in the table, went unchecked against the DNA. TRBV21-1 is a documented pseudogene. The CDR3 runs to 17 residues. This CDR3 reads CASSKNLQGAPTYEQYF. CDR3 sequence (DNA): TGTGCCAGCAGCAAAAATCTACAGGGGGCACCCACCTACGAGCAGTACTTC.

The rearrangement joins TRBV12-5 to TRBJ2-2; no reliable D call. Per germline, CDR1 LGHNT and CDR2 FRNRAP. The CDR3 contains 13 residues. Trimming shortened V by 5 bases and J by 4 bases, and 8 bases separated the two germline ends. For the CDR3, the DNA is TGTGCTAGTGGTCCGTGGGGCACCGGGGAGCTGTTTTTT. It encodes CASGPWGTGELFF.

For the CDR3, the DNA is TGTGCCAGCAGCGCAAGGGGGCAGATCTACGAGCAGTACTTC. It translates to CASSARGQIYEQYF. The genes are TRBV6-1 and TRBJ2-7; 7 positions agree with TRBD1. This CDR3 comprises 14 residues. V shed 6 bases, J shed 3 bases, and the junction held 8 bases outside the gene matches. Germline V gene data show CDR1 as MNHNS and CDR2 as SASEGT.

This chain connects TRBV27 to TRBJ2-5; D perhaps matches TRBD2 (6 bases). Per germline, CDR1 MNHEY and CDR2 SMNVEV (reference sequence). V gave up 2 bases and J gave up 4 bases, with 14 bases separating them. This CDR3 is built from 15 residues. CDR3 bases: TGTGCCAGCAGTTTAGAGGGGAGGATCGGAGAGACCCAGTACTTC. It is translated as CASSLEGRIGETQYF.

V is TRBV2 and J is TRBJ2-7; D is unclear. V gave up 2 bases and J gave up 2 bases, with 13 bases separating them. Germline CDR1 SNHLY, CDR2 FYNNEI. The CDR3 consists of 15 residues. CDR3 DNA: TGTGCCAGCAGTGAAACGCGCCTAGTCGCCTACGAGCAGTACTTC. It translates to CASSETRLVAYEQYF. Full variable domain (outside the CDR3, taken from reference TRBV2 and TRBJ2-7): EPEVTQTPSHQVTQMGQEVILRCVPISNHLYFYWYRQILGQKVEFLVSFYNNEISEKSEIFDDQFSVERPDGSNFTLKIRSTKLEDSAMYFCASSETRLVAYEQYFGPGTRLTVT.

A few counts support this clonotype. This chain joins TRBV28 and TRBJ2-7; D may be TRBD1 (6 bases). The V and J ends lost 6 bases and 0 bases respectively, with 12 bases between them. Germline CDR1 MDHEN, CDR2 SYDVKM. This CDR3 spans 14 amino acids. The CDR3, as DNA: TGTGCCAGCAGCTATACAGGGATCTCCTACGAGCAGTACTTC. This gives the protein CASSYTGISYEQYF.

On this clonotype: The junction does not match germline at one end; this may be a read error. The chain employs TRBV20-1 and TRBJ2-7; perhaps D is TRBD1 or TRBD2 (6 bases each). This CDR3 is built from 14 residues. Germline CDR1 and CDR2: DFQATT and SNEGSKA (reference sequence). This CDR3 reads CSARDFRGPYERYF. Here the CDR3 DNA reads TGCAGTGCTAGAGATTTTCGGGGGCCCTACGAGCGGTACTTC.

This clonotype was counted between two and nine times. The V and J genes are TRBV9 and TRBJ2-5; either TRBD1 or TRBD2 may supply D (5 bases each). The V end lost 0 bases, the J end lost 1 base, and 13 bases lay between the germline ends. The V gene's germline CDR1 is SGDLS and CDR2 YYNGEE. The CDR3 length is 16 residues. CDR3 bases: TGTGCCAGCAGCGTAGATGTAGGGACCACCCAAGAGACCCAGTACTTC. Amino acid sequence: CASSVDVGTTQETQYF.

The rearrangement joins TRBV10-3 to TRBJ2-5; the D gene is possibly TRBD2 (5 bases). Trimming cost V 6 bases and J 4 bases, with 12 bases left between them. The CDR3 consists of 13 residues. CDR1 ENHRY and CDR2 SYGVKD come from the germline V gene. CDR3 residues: CAIRRAGGETQYF. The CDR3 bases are TGTGCCATCAGGAGGGCGGGCGGAGAGACCCAGTACTTC.

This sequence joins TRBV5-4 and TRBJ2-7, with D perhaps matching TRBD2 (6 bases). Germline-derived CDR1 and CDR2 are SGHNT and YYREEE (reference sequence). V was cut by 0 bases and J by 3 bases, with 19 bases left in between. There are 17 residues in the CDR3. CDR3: CASSLAISSRRDYEQYF. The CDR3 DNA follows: TGTGCCAGCAGCTTGGCCATCAGTTCGAGGCGGGACTACGAGCAGTACTTC.

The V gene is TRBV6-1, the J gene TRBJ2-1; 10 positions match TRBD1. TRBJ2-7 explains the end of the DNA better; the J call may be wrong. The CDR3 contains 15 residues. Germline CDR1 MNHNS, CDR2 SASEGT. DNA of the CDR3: TGTGCCAGCAGTGAAAGGGGACAGGGGTACAATGAGCAGTACTTC. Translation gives CASSERGQGYNEQYF.

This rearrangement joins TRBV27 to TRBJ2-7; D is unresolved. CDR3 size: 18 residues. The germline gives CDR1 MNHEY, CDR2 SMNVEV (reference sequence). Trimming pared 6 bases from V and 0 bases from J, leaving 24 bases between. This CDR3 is CASSRGPPISVPSYEQYF. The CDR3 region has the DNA TGTGCCAGCAGCCGTGGCCCCCCTATAAGCGTTCCCTCCTACGAGCAGTACTTC.

CDR3 in amino acids: CASSVAGTRSAEQYF. CDR3 coding DNA: TGTGCCAGCAGTGTAGCTGGGACCCGGAGCGCCGAGCAGTACTTC. This rearrangement joins TRBV25-1 to TRBJ2-7; tentatively, D is TRBD1 or TRBD2 (5 bases each). The CDR3 is 15 amino acids. CDR1 is MGHDK, CDR2 SYGVNS, per germline. The ends were cut back, 4 bases at V and 6 bases at J, with 19 bases in the middle.

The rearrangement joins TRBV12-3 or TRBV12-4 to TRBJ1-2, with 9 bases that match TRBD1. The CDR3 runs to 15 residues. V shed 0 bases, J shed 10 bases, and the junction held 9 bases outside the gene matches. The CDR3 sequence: CASSLAITGGDDYTF. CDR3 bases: TGTGCCAGCAGTTTAGCTATTACAGGGGGCGATGACTACACCTTC.

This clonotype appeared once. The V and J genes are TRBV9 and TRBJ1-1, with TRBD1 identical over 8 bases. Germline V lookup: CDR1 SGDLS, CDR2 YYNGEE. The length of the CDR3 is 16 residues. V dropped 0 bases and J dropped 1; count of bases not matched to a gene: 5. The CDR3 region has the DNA TGTGCCAGCAGCGTAGTCCCACAGGGGGGGAACACTGAAGCTTTCTTT. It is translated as CASSVVPQGGNTEAFF.

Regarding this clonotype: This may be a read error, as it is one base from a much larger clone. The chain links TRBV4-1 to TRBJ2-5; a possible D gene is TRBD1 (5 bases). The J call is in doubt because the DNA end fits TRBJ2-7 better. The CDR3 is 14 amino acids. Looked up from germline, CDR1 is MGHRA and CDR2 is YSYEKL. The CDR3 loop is CASSQEGQGHEQYF. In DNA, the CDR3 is TGCGCCAGCAGCCAAGAAGGCCAGGGCCACGAGCAGTACTTC.

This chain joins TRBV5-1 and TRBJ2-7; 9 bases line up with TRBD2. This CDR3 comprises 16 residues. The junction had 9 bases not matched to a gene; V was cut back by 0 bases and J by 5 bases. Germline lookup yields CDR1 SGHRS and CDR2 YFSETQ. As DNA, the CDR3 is TGCGCCAGCAGCTTGGTTCCTAGCGGGATGCCAAACGAGCAGTACTTC. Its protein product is CASSLVPSGMPNEQYF.

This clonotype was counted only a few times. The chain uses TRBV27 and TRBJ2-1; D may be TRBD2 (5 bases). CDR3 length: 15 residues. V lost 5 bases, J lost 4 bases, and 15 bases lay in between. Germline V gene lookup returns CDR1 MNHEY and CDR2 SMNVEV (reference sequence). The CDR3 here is CASSPGQTIYNEQFF. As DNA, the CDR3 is TGTGCCAGCAGTCCTGGGCAGACTATATACAATGAGCAGTTCTTC.

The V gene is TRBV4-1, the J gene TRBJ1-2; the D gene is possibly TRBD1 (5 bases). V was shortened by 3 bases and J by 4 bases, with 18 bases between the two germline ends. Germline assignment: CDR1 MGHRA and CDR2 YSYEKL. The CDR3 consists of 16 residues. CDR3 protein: CASSQSPQGSPYGYTF. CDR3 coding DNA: TGCGCCAGCAGCCAGTCGCCCCAGGGTTCTCCCTATGGCTACACCTTC.

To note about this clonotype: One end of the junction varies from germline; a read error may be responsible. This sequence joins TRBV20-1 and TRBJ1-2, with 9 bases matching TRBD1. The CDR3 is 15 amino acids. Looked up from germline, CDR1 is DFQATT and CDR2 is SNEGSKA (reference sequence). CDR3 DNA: TGCAGTGCTAGAGAGACAGGGGGGAACTACTATGGCCACACCTTC. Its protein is CSARETGGNYYGHTF.

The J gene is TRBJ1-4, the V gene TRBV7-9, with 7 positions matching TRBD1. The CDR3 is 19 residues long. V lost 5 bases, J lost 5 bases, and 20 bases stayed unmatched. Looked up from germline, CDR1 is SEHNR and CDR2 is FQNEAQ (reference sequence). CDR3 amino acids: CASSKIRPVKQGRNEKLFF. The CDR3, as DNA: TGTGCCAGCAGCAAAATCCGGCCGGTTAAACAGGGGAGGAATGAAAAACTGTTTTTT.

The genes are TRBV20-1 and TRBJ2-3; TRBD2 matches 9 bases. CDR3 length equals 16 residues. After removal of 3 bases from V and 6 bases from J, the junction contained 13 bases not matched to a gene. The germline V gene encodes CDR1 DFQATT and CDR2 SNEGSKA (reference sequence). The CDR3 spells CSASGQWAGGADTQYF. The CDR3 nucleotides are TGCAGTGCTAGTGGCCAATGGGCGGGGGGGGCGGATACGCAGTATTTT.

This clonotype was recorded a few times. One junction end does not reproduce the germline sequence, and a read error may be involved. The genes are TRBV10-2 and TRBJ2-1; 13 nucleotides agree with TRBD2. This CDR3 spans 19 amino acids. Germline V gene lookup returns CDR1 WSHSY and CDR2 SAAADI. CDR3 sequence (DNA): TGTGCCAGCAGTGAGTCGGAATTCCCGGGACTAGCGGGAAACAATGAGCAGTTCTTC. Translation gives CASSESEFPGLAGNNEQFF.